This T cell receptor (beta chain) was retrieved from a study of STAT5B mutations in CD4+ large granular lymphocyte leukemia. J lost 4 bases, V lost 0 bases, and 9 bases had no gene match. Germline CDR1 and CDR2: SGHNT and YYREEE (reference sequence). This CDR3 comprises 16 residues. Using immunoSEQ multiplex PCR, the repertoire was profiled, and TCRdb retains in-frame clones only, with some absent. The sample lists about 30,000 clones; approximately 73% were seen once. This sequence originates from a human donor in good health. The chain uses TRBV5-4 and TRBJ2-7; 8 bases are shared with TRBD1. Specimen: CD4+ T cells from blood buffy coats. CDR3 in DNA: TGTGCCAGCAGCTTGGCCATGGGACAGGTAGTGTACGAGCAGTACTTC. Protein product: CASSLAMGQVVYEQYF.